This T cell receptor beta chain is from a study of OX40 agonist ivuxolimab in advanced cancers. Sequenced by immunoSEQ multiplex PCR; TCRdb stores in-frame clones only, minus some. The sample comprises nearly 20,000 clones, roughly 85% of which are singletons, and approximately 21% rests with the top ten. Trimming removed 0 bases from V and 0 bases from J, with 9 bases in between. CDR1 is MNHEY, CDR2 SVGAGI, per germline. There are 15 residues in the CDR3. The rearrangement uses TRBV6-5 and TRBJ2-7; D is unresolved. The sequencing used CD4+ or CD8+ T cells sorted from blood, collected in a trial of the OX40 agonist ivuxolimab. This TCR was sampled from an adult with an advanced solid tumor such as melanoma, head and neck, liver or kidney cancer. DNA for the CDR3: TGTGCCAGCAGTTACTCAGGCTCAAGCTCCTACGAGCAGTACTTC. Its protein product is CASSYSGSSSYEQYF.